This entry describes one T cell receptor (beta chain). Source study methods: Cell counts per sample came from amplifying reference gene primers. Sequenced by immunoSEQ multiplex PCR; TCRdb stores in-frame clones only, minus some. The DNA gave D and trimming, while V, J and clone size come from that table. This sample has roughly 250,000 clones, with 85% to 90% found just once. The data belong to a study of blood T cell repertoires in COVID-19. Study in general: Collection of acute and convalescent COVID-19 samples took place in the United States, Italy and Spain.

This TCR derives from a man aged 35 to 55 who had recovered from COVID-19. Sequenced sample: PBMCs or T cells enriched from blood (not recorded which).

CDR3 DNA sequence: TGTGCCACCAGCGCACAGGGGGTGAGCAATGAGCAGTTCTTC. This translates into CATSAQGVSNEQFF. The chain combines TRBV15 with TRBJ2-1; TRBD1 aligns across 8 bases. This CDR3 contains 14 residues. V gave up 5 bases and J gave up 6 bases; unmatched junction bases: 6. The germline V gene encodes CDR1 LNHNV and CDR2 YYDKDF (reference sequence).